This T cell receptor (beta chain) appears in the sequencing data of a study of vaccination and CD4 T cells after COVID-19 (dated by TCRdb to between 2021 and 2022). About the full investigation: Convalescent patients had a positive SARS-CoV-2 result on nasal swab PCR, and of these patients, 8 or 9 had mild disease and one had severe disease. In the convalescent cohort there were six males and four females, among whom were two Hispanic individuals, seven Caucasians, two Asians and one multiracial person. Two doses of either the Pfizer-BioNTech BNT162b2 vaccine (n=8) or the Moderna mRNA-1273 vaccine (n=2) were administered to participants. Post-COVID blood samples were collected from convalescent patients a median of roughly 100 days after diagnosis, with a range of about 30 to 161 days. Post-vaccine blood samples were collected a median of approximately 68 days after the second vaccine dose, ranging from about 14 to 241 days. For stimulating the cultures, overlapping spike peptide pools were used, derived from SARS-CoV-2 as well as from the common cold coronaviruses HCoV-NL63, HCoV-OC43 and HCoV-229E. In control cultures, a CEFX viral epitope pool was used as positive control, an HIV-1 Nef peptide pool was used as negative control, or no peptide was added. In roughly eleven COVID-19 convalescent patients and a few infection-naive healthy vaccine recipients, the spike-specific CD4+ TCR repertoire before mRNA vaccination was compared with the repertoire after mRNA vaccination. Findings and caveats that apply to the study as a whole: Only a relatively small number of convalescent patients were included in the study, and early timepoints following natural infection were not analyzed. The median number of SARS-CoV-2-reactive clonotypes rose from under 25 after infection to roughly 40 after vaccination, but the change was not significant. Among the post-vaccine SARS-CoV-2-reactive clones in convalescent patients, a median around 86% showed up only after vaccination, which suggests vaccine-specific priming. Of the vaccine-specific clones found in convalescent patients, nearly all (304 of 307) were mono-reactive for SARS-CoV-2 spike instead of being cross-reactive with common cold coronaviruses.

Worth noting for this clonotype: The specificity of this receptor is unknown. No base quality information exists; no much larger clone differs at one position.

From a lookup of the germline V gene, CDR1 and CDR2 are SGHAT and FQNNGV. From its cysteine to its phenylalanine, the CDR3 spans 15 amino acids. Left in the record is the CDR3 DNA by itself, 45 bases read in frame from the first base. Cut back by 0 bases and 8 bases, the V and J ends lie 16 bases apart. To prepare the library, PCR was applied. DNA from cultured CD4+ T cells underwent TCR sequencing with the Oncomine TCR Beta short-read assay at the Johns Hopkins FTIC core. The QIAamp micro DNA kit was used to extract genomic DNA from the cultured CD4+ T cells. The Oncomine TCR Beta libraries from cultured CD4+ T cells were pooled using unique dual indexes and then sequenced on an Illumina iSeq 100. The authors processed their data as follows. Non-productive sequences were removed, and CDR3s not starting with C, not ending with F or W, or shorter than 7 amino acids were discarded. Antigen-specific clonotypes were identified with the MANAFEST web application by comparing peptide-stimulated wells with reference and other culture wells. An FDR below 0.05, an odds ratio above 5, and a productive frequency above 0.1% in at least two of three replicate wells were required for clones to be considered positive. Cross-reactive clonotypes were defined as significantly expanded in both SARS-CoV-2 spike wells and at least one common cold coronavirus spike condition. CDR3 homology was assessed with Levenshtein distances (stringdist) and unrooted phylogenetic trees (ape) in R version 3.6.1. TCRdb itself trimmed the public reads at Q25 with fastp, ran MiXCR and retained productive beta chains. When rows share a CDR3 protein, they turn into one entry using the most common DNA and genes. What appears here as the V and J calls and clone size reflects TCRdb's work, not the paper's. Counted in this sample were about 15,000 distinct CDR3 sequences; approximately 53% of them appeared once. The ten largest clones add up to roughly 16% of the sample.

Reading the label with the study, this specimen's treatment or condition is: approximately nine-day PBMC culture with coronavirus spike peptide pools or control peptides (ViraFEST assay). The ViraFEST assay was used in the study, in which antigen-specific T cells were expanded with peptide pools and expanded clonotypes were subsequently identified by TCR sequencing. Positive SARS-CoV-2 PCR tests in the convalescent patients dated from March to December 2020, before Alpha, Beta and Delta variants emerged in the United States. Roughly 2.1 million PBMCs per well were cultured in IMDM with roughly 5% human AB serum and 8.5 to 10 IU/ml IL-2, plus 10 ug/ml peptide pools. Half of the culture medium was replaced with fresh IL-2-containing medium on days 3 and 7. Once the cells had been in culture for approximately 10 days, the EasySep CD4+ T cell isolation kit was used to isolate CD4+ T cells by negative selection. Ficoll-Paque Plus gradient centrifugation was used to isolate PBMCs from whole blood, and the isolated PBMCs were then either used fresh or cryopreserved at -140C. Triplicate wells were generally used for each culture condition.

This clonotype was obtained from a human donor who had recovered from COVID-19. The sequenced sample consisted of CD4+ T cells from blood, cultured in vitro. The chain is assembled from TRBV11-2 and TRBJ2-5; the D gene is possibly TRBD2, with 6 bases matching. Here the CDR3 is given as CASSLDRAAGSTQYF. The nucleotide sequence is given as TGTGCCAGCAGCTTAGACCGGGCGGCGGGGTCCACCCAGTACTTC.